The 7 T cell receptor beta chains in this list originate from one sample, sequenced in a study of cytomegalovirus exposure and HLA in healthy donors. The PCR made use of 60 Vbeta and 13 Jbeta primers. Generated by immunoSEQ multiplex PCR, the TCRdb table keeps only in-frame clones and is missing some. This sample yields more than 95,000 clones, of which more than 9% are seen a single time; 4.5% to 5% belongs to the top ten. The specimen sequenced was PBMCs. The receptors shown here come from a young woman in good health and CMV-seropositive.

This clone came up a few times. The rearrangement links TRBV18 to TRBJ1-1; D is possibly TRBD1 (5 bases). The CDR3 is made up of 13 amino acids. V gave up 4 bases and J gave up 3 bases, with 9 bases separating them. Germline V gene sequence: CDR1 KGHSH, CDR2 LQKENI. CDR3 DNA: TGTGCCAGCTCACTTCAGGGTGACACTGAAGCTTTCTTT. Translated, it gives CASSLQGDTEAFF.

In nucleotides, the CDR3 is TGCAGCGCTCGGACAGGGGGCTTAGAGACCCAGTACTTC. Translated: CSARTGGLETQYF. This chain joins TRBV29-1 and TRBJ2-5; 11 positions match TRBD1. Germline V gives CDR1 SQVTM, CDR2 ANQGSEA. The CDR3 is 13 residues long. Germline trimming cut 7 bases from V and 4 bases from J; bases unmatched to any gene: 5.

V is TRBV5-1 and J is TRBJ2-3, with TRBD2 matching over 11 bases. The CDR3 has 14 amino acids. Per the germline V gene, CDR1 is SGHRS and CDR2 is YFSETQ. J lost 5 bases, V lost 4 bases, and 3 bases had no gene match. The CDR3 is CASSSGLAGDTQYF. In DNA form, the CDR3 reads TGCGCCAGCAGCAGCGGACTAGCGGGAGATACGCAGTATTTT.

The V gene is TRBV9, the J gene TRBJ1-5; D gene uncertain. This CDR3 has 13 residues. V lost 3 bases to trimming and J lost 9 bases, with 13 bases between them. Germline V gives CDR1 SGDLS, CDR2 YYNGEE. For the CDR3, the DNA is TGTGCCAGCAGCGACGGAATCGGGTCGCCCCAGCATTTT. This translates into CASSDGIGSPQHF.

The chain uses TRBV4-1 and TRBJ2-7; D is possibly TRBD2 (6 bases). V gave up 3 bases and J gave up 4 bases, with 13 bases separating them. The CDR3 has 14 amino acids. Germline CDR1 reads MGHRA; CDR2 reads YSYEKL. CDR3 protein: CASSHYYGSYEQYF. CDR3 nucleotides: TGCGCCAGCAGCCACTACTACGGGAGTTACGAGCAGTACTTC.

There are a few counts of this clone. The chain couples TRBV19 to TRBJ2-6; D is perhaps TRBD2 (6 bases). CDR1 and CDR2 from the germline V gene are LNHDA and SQIVND (reference sequence). Trimming left V 5 bases short and J 0 bases short, with 8 bases between. This CDR3 is built from 15 residues. The CDR3 reads CASSHGGSGANVLTF. The CDR3 coding sequence is TGTGCCAGTAGTCACGGGGGCTCTGGGGCCAACGTCCTGACTTTC.

This chain links TRBV30 with TRBJ2-1, with D perhaps matching TRBD1 (6 bases). With 3 bases removed from V and 2 bases from J, the gap between germline ends came to 8 bases. CDR1 and CDR2 from the germline V gene are GTSNPN and SVGIG (reference sequence). This CDR3 region has 13 residues. In DNA, the CDR3 is TGTGCCTGGAGGAGGGACACCTACAATGAGCAGTTCTTC. Protein product: CAWRRDTYNEQFF.